This TCR beta chain derives from a study of post-analysis software for immune sequencing data. The study's findings and limits: Comparison of patients with controls showed five or six TRBV segments more frequent in patients, TRBV5-6, TRBV5-1 and TRBV20-1 among them.

Details on this clonotype: Its target is not known.

Trimming removed 4 bases at V and 4 bases at J, with 11 bases between. Germline V gene lookup returns CDR1 LNHNV and CDR2 YYDKDF (reference sequence). The CDR3 is 13 residues long. TCR beta cDNA libraries included unique molecular identifiers. TCRdb independently ran MiXCR on the PCR reads; one entry per CDR3 protein. The sample has roughly 800,000 distinct CDR3 sequences, roughly 30% seen once. This chain uses TRBV15 with TRBJ2-7; possibly TRBD2 for D (5 bases). The TCR originated in a girl aged 10-17 years with multiple sclerosis. Sequenced input: blood. CDR3 nucleotides: TGTGCCACCAGCACAGCGGATGTGTACGAGCAGTACTTC. Translation: CATSTADVYEQYF.